This T cell receptor (beta chain) emerged from a study of shared clonotypes between healthy human individuals. Regarding this clone: This sample also contains other DNA sequences that code for the same CDR3.

The assay was immunoSEQ multiplex PCR, and TCRdb's table has in-frame clones only and misses some. The data hold about 1.5 million clones, with more than 95% observed a single time. This clonotype was obtained from a young man in good health. Material for sequencing was naive CD4+ T cells sorted from blood. Indicated subset: CD45RA+ positively selected.

CDR3 protein: CASSPLAESTDTQYF. The CDR3, as DNA: TGTGCCAGCTCACCACTAGCGGAGAGCACAGATACGCAGTATTTT. V is TRBV18 and J is TRBJ2-3, with a weak D call TRBD2 (6 bases). The CDR3 covers 15 residues. V was pared by 1 base and J by 0 bases, with 8 bases between. Germline lookup yields CDR1 KGHSH and CDR2 LQKENI.